Below, 18 T cell receptor beta chains from the same sample are listed, as sequenced in a study of blood T cell repertoires in COVID-19. Measured with immunoSEQ multiplex PCR; TCRdb has only the in-frame clones, and not every one. In the table there are 160,000 or so clones, about 90% of which are singletons. The sample taken for sequencing was peripheral blood. The source of these receptors is a woman in her 70s with acute or convalescent COVID-19.

The V gene is TRBV4-1, the J gene TRBJ1-5; the D is unclear. Germline lookup yields CDR1 MGHRA and CDR2 YSYEKL. This CDR3 comprises 17 residues. Trimming pared 1 base from V and 3 bases from J, leaving 16 bases between. As DNA, the CDR3 is TGCGCCAGCAGCCAAGGCGCCAGCCGCGGGGTCAATCAGCCCCAGCATTTT. It yields the protein CASSQGASRGVNQPQHF.

V usage is TRBV2 and J usage is TRBJ1-6; 10 positions match TRBD1. The CDR3 length is 16 residues. The germline CDR1 and CDR2 sequences are SNHLY and FYNNEI. Trimming took 9 bases from V and 10 from J; bases not matched to a gene: 15. CDR3 in DNA: TGTGCCAGAACTGCTGACAGGGGGCGATGGGGCTCACCCCTCCACTTT. Its translation is CARTADRGRWGSPLHF.

V usage is TRBV29-1 and J usage is TRBJ2-3, with TRBD2 identical over 7 bases. The germline V gene encodes CDR1 SQVTM and CDR2 ANQGSEA. The CDR3 totals 13 residues. V shed 4 bases and J 4 bases; nucleotides not matched to a gene: 5. CDR3 residues: CSVAPGRADTQYF. The CDR3 DNA follows: TGCAGCGTTGCCCCAGGGAGGGCAGATACGCAGTATTTT.

This clone was observed a few times. This chain links TRBV2 with TRBJ1-2; D gene ambiguous. The V and J ends lost 3 bases and 3 bases respectively, with 17 bases between them. There are 16 residues in the CDR3. The germline gives CDR1 SNHLY, CDR2 FYNNEI. CDR3 DNA: TGTGCCAGCAGTGAGCTGCGGGCTTCTAAGGACTATGGCTACACCTTC. It yields the protein CASSELRASKDYGYTF.

V usage is TRBV2 and J usage is TRBJ2-4, with D maybe TRBD2 (5 bases). V lost 6 bases and J lost 0, with 18 bases in between. CDR1 SNHLY and CDR2 FYNNEI come from the germline V gene. This CDR3 is built from 17 residues. CDR3 in amino acids: CASRYTGLLTAKNIQYF. Here the CDR3 DNA reads TGTGCCAGCAGGTATACCGGACTCCTCACAGCCAAAAACATTCAGTACTTC. Full variable domain (missing parts from reference TRBV2 and TRBJ2-4): EPEVTQTPSHQVTQMGQEVILRCVPISNHLYFYWYRQILGQKVEFLVSFYNNEISEKSEIFDDQFSVERPDGSNFTLKIRSTKLEDSAMYFCASRYTGLLTAKNIQYFGAGTRLSVL.

DNA of the CDR3: TGTGCCAGTACCAGGGGGACTGAAGCTTTCTTT. The encoded protein is CASTRGTEAFF. The chain joins TRBV19 to TRBJ1-1; 7 bases match TRBD1. J was trimmed by 5 bases and V by 7 bases; bases with no gene match: 1. The length of the CDR3 is 11 residues. Germline lookup yields CDR1 LNHDA and CDR2 SQIVND (reference sequence). The whole variable domain, remainder taken from reference TRBV19 and TRBJ1-1, is DGGITQSPKYLFRKEGQNVTLSCEQNLNHDAMYWYRQDPGQGLRLIYYSQIVNDFQKGDIAEGYSVSREKKESFPLTVTSAQKNPTAFYLCASTRGTEAFFGQGTRLTVV.

The chain combines TRBV27 with TRBJ1-6; no definite D call. Germline V gives CDR1 MNHEY, CDR2 SMNVEV (reference sequence). CDR3 length: 12 residues. V lost 8 bases and J lost 9, with 11 bases in between. Here the CDR3 DNA reads TGTGCCAGCGGAGTCCCGGGTTCACCCCTCCACTTT. Translated, it gives CASGVPGSPLHF.

This chain uses TRBV28 with TRBJ2-7; perhaps TRBD1 as D (6 bases). V dropped 6 bases and J dropped 3 bases, with 12 bases sitting between them. Germline CDR1 MDHEN, CDR2 SYDVKM. The CDR3 is made up of 13 amino acids. CDR3 DNA: TGTGCCAGCAGGATAAACAGGGACTACGAGCAGTACTTC. This sequence encodes CASRINRDYEQYF.

In regard to this clone: Other DNA sequences from this sample encode an identical CDR3 as well. The genes are TRBV7-9 and TRBJ2-3; the D gene is possibly TRBD2 (5 bases). V dropped 2 bases and J dropped 4 bases, with 10 bases sitting between them. The length of the CDR3 is 14 residues. Germline CDR1 is SEHNR and CDR2 is FQNEAQ (reference sequence). The CDR3 loop reads CASSLSGVADTQYF. CDR3 nucleotide sequence: TGTGCCAGCAGCTTATCCGGGGTCGCAGATACGCAGTATTTT. The entire variable domain, with the rest obtained from reference TRBV7-9 and TRBJ2-3, is as follows: DTGVSQNPRHKITKRGQNVTFRCDPISEHNRLYWYRQTLGQGPEFLTYFQNEAQLEKSRLLSDRFSAERPKGSFSTLEIQRTEQGDSAMYLCASSLSGVADTQYFGPGTRLTVL.

This chain links TRBV2 with TRBJ2-3; 10 bases match TRBD2. Germline V CDR1 and CDR2: SNHLY, FYNNEI. The CDR3 extends over 15 amino acids. Trimming at V came to 6 bases and at J to 6 bases, leaving 9 bases not matched to a gene. CDR3 loop: CASRRASGGLDTQYF. The CDR3 nucleotides are TGTGCCAGCAGACGAGCTAGCGGGGGTCTCGATACGCAGTATTTT.

V usage is TRBV7-2 and J usage is TRBJ2-7; D might be TRBD2 (5 bases). Germline assignment: CDR1 SGHTA and CDR2 FQGNSA. The CDR3 length is 16 residues. The V end was cut by 1 base, the J end by 2 bases, with 15 bases between. As DNA, the CDR3 is TGTGCCAGCAGCTTAGGTCGGGCGGGCAAAGCCTACGAGCAGTACTTC. Amino acid sequence: CASSLGRAGKAYEQYF.

This clone occurred once. J is TRBJ1-1 and V is TRBV28; tentative D call: TRBD1 (6 bases). Trimming pared 2 bases from V and 4 bases from J, leaving 11 bases between. The CDR3 covers 14 residues. Germline lookup yields CDR1 MDHEN and CDR2 SYDVKM. Here the CDR3 DNA reads TGTGCCAGCAGTTTAATTCAGGGGATCACTGAAGCTTTCTTT. Translated: CASSLIQGITEAFF.

V usage is TRBV4-3 and J usage is TRBJ2-2, with D possibly being TRBD1 (6 bases). The germline V gene encodes CDR1 LGHNA and CDR2 YSLEER. The V end lost 0 bases, the J end lost 4 bases, and 18 bases lay between the germline ends. The CDR3 runs 18 residues. The CDR3: CASSQEPIDRTPTGELFF. In DNA, the CDR3 is TGCGCCAGCAGCCAAGAGCCGATTGACAGGACTCCCACCGGGGAGCTGTTTTTT.

The rearrangement uses TRBV9 and TRBJ1-3, with D possibly matching TRBD1 (6 bases). This CDR3 spans 13 amino acids. V lost 3 bases and J lost 4, with 8 bases in between. Germline V gene data show CDR1 as SGDLS and CDR2 as YYNGEE. CDR3 DNA sequence: TGTGCCAGCAGCGAACAGGGAGGAAACACCATATATTTT. Protein: CASSEQGGNTIYF.

A single count supports this clone. The CDR3 region is CASSSMVGRGPFEQYF. In DNA form, the CDR3 reads TGTGCCAGCAGTTCAATGGTGGGAAGGGGGCCGTTCGAGCAGTACTTC. The chain is built from TRBV28 and TRBJ2-7, with 7 bases lining up with TRBD1. This CDR3 contains 16 residues. The V and J ends lost 4 bases and 6 bases, in that order; junction bases with no gene match: 15. Germline CDR1 and CDR2: MDHEN and SYDVKM.

The chain carries TRBV20-1 and TRBJ1-6; tentative D call: TRBD1 (6 bases). This CDR3 has 14 amino acids. The germline gives CDR1 DFQATT, CDR2 SNEGSKA (reference sequence). With 3 bases removed from V and 8 bases from J, the gap between germline ends came to 14 bases. The CDR3 coding sequence is TGCAGTGCTAGTTCAGGGGTAATCTATTCACCCCTCCACTTT. It specifies CSASSGVIYSPLHF.

The chain uses TRBV14 and TRBJ1-6, with a weak D call TRBD1 (6 bases). Germline V lookup: CDR1 SGHDN, CDR2 FVKESK. The CDR3 contains 15 residues. V was shortened by 0 bases and J by 9 bases, with 12 bases between the two germline ends. As DNA, the CDR3 is TGTGCCAGCAGCCAAGATAGGACAGCGGCTTCACCCCTCCACTTT. It encodes CASSQDRTAASPLHF.

The J gene is TRBJ2-1, the V gene TRBV7-8; 13 positions agree with TRBD2. This CDR3 comprises 17 residues. Unmatched junction bases numbered 8, after V lost 5 bases and J lost 4 bases. Germline V lookup: CDR1 SGHVS, CDR2 FQNEAQ. For the CDR3, the DNA is TGTGCCAGCAGCAGGACTAGCGGGGGACGGCGATACAATGAGCAGTTCTTC. It encodes CASSRTSGGRRYNEQFF.